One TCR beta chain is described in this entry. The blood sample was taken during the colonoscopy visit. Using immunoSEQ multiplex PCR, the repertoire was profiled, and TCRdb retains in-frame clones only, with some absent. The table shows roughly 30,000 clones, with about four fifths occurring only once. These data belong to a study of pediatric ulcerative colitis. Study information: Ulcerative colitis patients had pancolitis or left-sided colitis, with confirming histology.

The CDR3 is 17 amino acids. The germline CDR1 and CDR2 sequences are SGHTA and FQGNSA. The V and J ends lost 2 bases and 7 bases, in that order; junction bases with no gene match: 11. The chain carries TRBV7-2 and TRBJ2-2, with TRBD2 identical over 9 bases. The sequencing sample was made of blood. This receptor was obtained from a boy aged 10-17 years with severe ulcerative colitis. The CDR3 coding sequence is TGTGCCAGCAGCTTATACGGCGGGGGGGCCGGCAGCGGGGAGCTGTTTTTT. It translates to CASSLYGGGAGSGELFF. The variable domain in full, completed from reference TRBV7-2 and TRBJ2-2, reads GAGVSQSPSNKVTEKGKDVELRCDPISGHTALYWYRQSLGQGLEFLIYFQGNSAPDKSGLPSDRFSAERTGGSVSTLTIQRTQQEDSAVYLCASSLYGGGAGSGELFFGEGSRLTVL.